Included here is one TCR beta chain sequence, with context. It lacks a known antigen. One base away there is no much larger clone; base qualities are not given. These data come from a study of blood T cell repertoires in COVID-19 (TCRdb year 2020). A note on the overall study: Samples from collaborators originated in the United States, Italy and Spain and spanned both the acute and convalescent phases of COVID-19. The repertoires were released in a freely available public database meant as a resource for research on the immune response to SARS-CoV-2. Samples came from the ongoing ImmuneRACE study (first 160 participants) plus 1,254 subjects from 6 global collaborators. The prospective study material was composed of cDNA or gDNA derived from T cells, B-cell-depleted T cells, or PBMCs. Where available, HLA class I and class II types were taken from metadata supplied by the sample provider and were not determined by assay-based typing. The dataset comprised deeply sampled blood TCRbeta repertoires from subjects exposed to, actively infected with, or recovered from COVID-19. The sample metadata nearly always contained a de-identified subject ID, COVID-19 status, age in years and sex.

Reading the germline V gene (reference sequence) gives CDR1 MNHNY and CDR2 SVGAGI. Trimming removed 0 bases from V and 6 bases from J; the gene matches leave 0 bases unexplained. Spanning cysteine to phenylalanine, the CDR3 consists of 15 amino acids. CDR3 DNA only is kept here, 45 bases in frame from base 1. Overall study results and their limits: The amount of clinical and demographic metadata varied by source and participant and was provided uncurated.

In Seattle, one collaborating source enrolled patients while the infection was active and tracked those patients longitudinally over the course of disease. Each collaborating institution followed its own protocols to collect whole blood in K2EDTA tubes. For TCRbeta analysis, collaborators shipped samples as frozen whole blood, isolated PBMCs, or DNA extracted from either of those sample types. TCRbeta CDR3 regions were amplified from genomic DNA by means of the immunoSEQ Assay, a bias-controlled multiplex PCR. In the source study's methods: Nucleated cell counts per sample were estimated from amplification of reference gene primers within the assay. To quantify the absolute abundance of each unique TCRbeta CDR3 rearrangement, sequence reads were collapsed and filtered. For each sample, productive Simpson clonality was calculated as the square root of Simpson's diversity index over productive rearrangements. TCRdb carries this immuneACCESS record with in-frame sequences only. Its versions omit some clonotypes, under half of them owing to an unresolved V gene in the studies checked, with the rest unexplained. From that table come the V and J calls and clone size; the DNA was used to work out D and trimming. The sample includes some 130,000 clones, with 86% observed a single time. The ten largest make up over 10% of the sample.

Rearrangement joined TRBV6-6 to TRBJ2-2, with 11 central nucleotides matching TRBD2. The specimen was peripheral blood. The origin of this receptor is a woman aged 70-85 years with COVID-19, enrolled during active disease. The nucleotide sequence reads as follows: TGTGCCAGCAGTTACTCTAGCGGGGGGGCCGGGGAGCTGTTTTTT. Translated, this is CASSYSSGGAGELFF.